This TCR beta chain was identified during a study of identical twins. This CDR3 region has 15 residues. Germline V lookup: CDR1 SGHDN, CDR2 FVKESK. Trimming took 0 bases from V and 5 from J, leaving 13 bases between them. TCRdb processed the 5' RACE reads anew with MiXCR; each CDR3 protein has one entry. The repertoire has approximately 600,000 distinct CDR3 sequences, roughly 6.6% of them found once; the top ten carry about 1.6%. The same sample was also studied in work on yellow fever vaccine responses in identical twins.

This TCR came from a woman between 18 and 29 years old in good health. Sequences were obtained from PBMCs. The chain combines TRBV14 with TRBJ1-1; tentatively, D is TRBD1 (5 bases). CDR3 in amino acids: CASSQEPGRVTEAFF. The DNA of the CDR3 is TGTGCCAGCAGCCAAGAGCCAGGGCGCGTAACTGAAGCTTTCTTT.